This paragraph covers one T cell receptor beta chain sequence. Its antigen remains unidentified. These data are taken from a study of naive and memory T cell subsets. General study results and limits: TCRs were reportedly recovered from both biopsy types, mostly tuberculin test sites. The RNA method is potentially sensitive to activation and differentiation changes.

Amplification of ligated cDNA took four PCR rounds with SP2 and nested alpha and beta constant primers. MiXCR was run by TCRdb on the UMI-ligation and nested PCR reads, yielding one entry per CDR3 protein. The table has approximately 21,000 distinct CDR3 sequences, roughly 6% seen once; the top ten hold 6.2%. Treatment reported: skin biopsy from PPD injection site in Mantoux-positive individual. TCR cDNA received a 3' ligated oligonucleotide that carried a UMI. Individuals with a positive Mantoux test gave biopsies from PPD-injected skin. Germline V gene data show CDR1 as MGHRA and CDR2 as YSYEKL. CDR3 size: 15 residues. The ends were cut back, 4 bases at V and 1 base at J, with 12 bases in the middle.

The source is an adult in good health. This chain uses TRBV4-1 with TRBJ2-3; D might be TRBD2 (6 bases). This specimen consisted of skin, obtained from a tuberculin skin test site. CDR3 amino acids: CASSPLKRGTDTQYF. The CDR3 DNA sequence: TGCGCCAGCAGCCCGCTGAAGCGGGGCACAGATACGCAGTATTTT.